Included here is one T cell receptor beta chain sequence, with context. The entry originates in a study of blood T cell repertoires in COVID-19. Study-level background: In each case, the material was cDNA or gDNA derived from T cells, B-cell-depleted T cells, or PBMCs.

Germline V gene data show CDR1 as LGHDT and CDR2 as YNNKEL (reference sequence). V lost 5 bases and J 4 bases, leaving 14 bases between the germline ends. The CDR3 length is 14 residues. Original processing notes: Nucleated cell counts were estimated from reference gene primer amplification. Assay: immunoSEQ multiplex PCR; the TCRdb copy retains only in-frame clones and omits some. The DNA gave D and trimming, while V, J and clone size come from that table. The sample holds 84,000 or so clones, approximately 83% seen once. This rearrangement joins TRBV3-1 (or the pseudogene TRBV3-2) to TRBJ1-2; D is unresolved. This clonotype was sampled from a woman aged 80 or over with acute or convalescent COVID-19. Sequenced: peripheral blood. The DNA for the CDR3 is TGTGCCAGCAGCTCATCCGGGGAGGGCTATGGCTACACCTTC. Amino acids: CASSSSGEGYGYTF.